The source of this T cell receptor (beta chain) is a study of blood T cell repertoires in COVID-19. Authors' data handling: From reference gene primer amplification, estimates of nucleated cell counts were derived. The data were produced by immunoSEQ multiplex PCR, yet TCRdb's version contains in-frame clones alone and is incomplete. The DNA gave D and trimming, while V, J and clone size come from that table. The sample has 250,000 to 300,000 clones; 88% are singletons. The V gene lost 0 bases and the J gene lost 4 bases, with 10 bases spanning the gap. CDR1 and CDR2 from the germline V gene are SGDLS and YYNGEE. The CDR3 is made up of 14 amino acids.

Sequenced sample: peripheral blood. This clonotype was obtained from a woman in her thirties or forties who had recovered from COVID-19. This chain joins TRBV9 and TRBJ1-2; D may be TRBD1 (6 bases). DNA for the CDR3: TGTGCCAGCAGCGTAGCTCCAGGGGTCTATGGCTACACCTTC. Protein sequence: CASSVAPGVYGYTF.